This T cell receptor beta chain was sequenced in a study of shared clonotypes between healthy human individuals. TCRdb's table, derived via immunoSEQ multiplex PCR, lists solely in-frame clones and lacks some. The sample shows over 2 million clones, 85% to 95% of them seen only once. CDR3 length: 16 residues. CDR1 and CDR2 from the germline V gene are SGHAT and FQNNGV. V gave up 5 bases and J gave up 4 bases; unmatched junction bases: 14. The source of this sequence is a man between 18 and 35 years old in good health. Some clones in this sample may be carry-over from other donors' samples. Sequencing was carried out using naive CD4+ T cells from PBMCs. Subset noted: CD45RA+ positively selected. This rearrangement joins TRBV11-2 to TRBJ2-7, with 7 nucleotides matching TRBD2. The CDR3 sequence is CASSPMRGSLRYEQYF. The CDR3 region has the DNA TGTGCCAGCAGCCCGATGCGGGGGAGTCTCCGGTACGAGCAGTACTTC.